This TCR beta chain is from a study of blood T cell repertoires in COVID-19 (dated by TCRdb to the early 2020s). As for the study more broadly: Collaborator samples came from the United States, Italy and Spain and covered acute and convalescent phases of COVID-19. The repertoires were released in a freely available public database intended as a resource for research on the immune response to SARS-CoV-2. Subjects who had been exposed to COVID-19, were actively infected with it, or had recovered from it provided the deeply sampled blood TCRbeta repertoires that made up the dataset. HLA class I and class II types, where available, came from metadata supplied by the sample provider rather than from assay-based typing. The prospective study material was composed of cDNA or gDNA derived from T cells, B-cell-depleted T cells, or PBMCs. Samples came from the ongoing ImmuneRACE study (first 160 participants) plus 1,254 subjects from 6 global collaborators. The sample metadata nearly always contained a de-identified subject ID, COVID-19 status, age in years and sex.

The immunoSEQ Assay, a bias-controlled multiplex PCR, was used to amplify TCRbeta CDR3 regions from genomic DNA. The original methods were these. Nucleated cell counts per sample were estimated from amplification of reference gene primers within the assay. To quantify the absolute abundance of each unique TCRbeta CDR3 rearrangement, sequence reads were collapsed and filtered. For each sample, productive Simpson clonality was calculated by taking the square root of Simpson's diversity index across productive rearrangements. This is the immuneACCESS table as TCRdb keeps it, with only in-frame sequences that have V and J called. A part of the clones is gone; compared with another copy, unresolved V genes explain less than half, and the rest is unexplained. D and trimming were read from the DNA, whereas the V and J calls and clone size are those reported in that table. Here the sample has about 100,000 clones; around 90% occur a single time. The top ten clonotypes cover roughly 2% of the sample.

Results the study describes overall, beyond this receptor: The amount of clinical and demographic metadata varied by source and participant and was provided uncurated.

In the case of this clone: What this receptor recognizes is not known. Base qualities were left out, and no much larger clone turns up one base away.

Each collaborating institution followed its own protocols to collect whole blood in K2EDTA tubes. For TCRbeta analysis, collaborators shipped samples in one of three forms: frozen whole blood, isolated PBMCs, or DNA extracted from either of those sample types. V gives up 0 bases and J gives up 9 bases, and the segment between their germline ends measures 12 bases. From a lookup of the germline V gene, CDR1 and CDR2 are SGDLS and YYNGEE. Measured from the cysteine to the phenylalanine, the CDR3 is 13 residues long. Just CDR3 DNA is preserved here, 39 bases in frame from base 1. This clonotype was sampled from a man in his forties or fifties with active COVID-19. Source material: peripheral blood. The V and J genes are TRBV9 and TRBJ1-2; a tentative D call is TRBD1 (5 bases match). The CDR3 region has the sequence CASSVEWGNSYTF. The DNA reads TGTGCCAGCAGCGTAGAATGGGGCAATAGCTACACCTTC. Here the CDR3 is joined to the reference TRBV9 and TRBJ1-2 genes, and the full variable domain is: DSGVTQTPKHLITATGQRVTLRCSPRSGDLSVYWYQQSLDQGLQFLIQYYNGEERAKGNILERFSAQQFPDLHSELNLSSLELGDSALYFCASSVEWGNSYTFGSGTRLTVV.